This T cell receptor beta chain was documented in a study of Graves' ophthalmopathy and Graves' hyperthyroidism. Study-wide background: Prior to any treatment, peripheral blood was collected at the time of initial diagnosis. Study findings and constraints: Most thyroid-expanded clonotypes exceeding 0.001 frequency were also found in blood.

Pregnancy or lactation, uncontrolled infections and other autoimmune diseases were grounds for excluding patients. A volume of 8.5 to 10 ml of fresh peripheral blood supplied the PBMCs. As the template, RNA transcripts were used to amplify TCR beta CDR3 regions. The library came from an HTBI-primed first-round RT-PCR and a second-round multiplex PCR. TCRdb re-called the multiplex PCR reads through MiXCR, storing one row per CDR3 protein. This sample carries 300,000 to 400,000 distinct CDR3 sequences, about 17% of them seen once, and the ten largest clones take roughly 12%. Germline lookup yields CDR1 MNHEY and CDR2 SVGEGT. The CDR3 is 17 amino acids. V lost 6 bases, J lost 3 bases, and 20 bases lay in between. In this sample, this clonotype turned up many times. Its antigen is not identified.

The receptor comes from an adult man with Graves' ophthalmopathy. The chain employs TRBV6-2 or TRBV6-3 and TRBJ2-2; possible D gene TRBD1, 6 bases. The sample taken for sequencing was peripheral blood. CDR3 loop: CASSFGVTGYDTGELFF. In DNA, the CDR3 is TGTGCCAGCAGCTTCGGAGTAACAGGGTATGACACCGGGGAGCTGTTTTTT.